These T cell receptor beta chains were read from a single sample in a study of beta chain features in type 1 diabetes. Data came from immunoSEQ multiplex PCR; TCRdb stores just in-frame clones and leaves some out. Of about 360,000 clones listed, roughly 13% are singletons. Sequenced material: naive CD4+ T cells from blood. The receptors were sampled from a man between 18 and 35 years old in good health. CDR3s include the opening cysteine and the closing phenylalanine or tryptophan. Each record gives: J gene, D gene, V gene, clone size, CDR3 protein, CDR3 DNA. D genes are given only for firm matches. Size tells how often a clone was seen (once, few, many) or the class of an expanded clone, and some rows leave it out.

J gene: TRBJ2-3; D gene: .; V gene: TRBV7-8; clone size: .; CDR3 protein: CASRYPFRGDTQYF; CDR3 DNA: TGTGCCAGCAGGTACCCGTTCCGCGGCGATACGCAGTATTTT
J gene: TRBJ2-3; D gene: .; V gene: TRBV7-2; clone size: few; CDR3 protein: CASSEGGDTQYF; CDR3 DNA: TGTGCCAGCAGCGAAGGAGGAGATACGCAGTATTTT
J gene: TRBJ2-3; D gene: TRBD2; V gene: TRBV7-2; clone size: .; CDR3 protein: CASSTRLASSTDTQYF; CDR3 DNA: TGTGCCAGCAGCACCCGACTAGCCTCTAGCACAGATACGCAGTATTTT
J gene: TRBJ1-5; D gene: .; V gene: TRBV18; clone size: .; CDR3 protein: CASSSAGRGNQPQHF; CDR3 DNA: TGTGCCAGCTCCTCTGCGGGTAGGGGCAATCAGCCCCAGCATTTT
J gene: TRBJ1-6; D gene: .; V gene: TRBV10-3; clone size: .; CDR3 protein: CAISEVSDSPLHF; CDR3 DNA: TGTGCCATCAGTGAGGTCAGTGATTCACCCCTCCACTTT
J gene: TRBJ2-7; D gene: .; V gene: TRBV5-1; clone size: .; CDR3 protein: CASRTGVDSGEQYF; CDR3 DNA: TGCGCCAGCAGAACGGGTGTTGACTCGGGAGAGCAGTACTTC
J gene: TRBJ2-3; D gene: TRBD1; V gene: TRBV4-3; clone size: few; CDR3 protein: CASSQDTAAGGSNAGTDTQYF; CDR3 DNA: TGCGCCAGCAGCCAAGATACAGCGGCAGGGGGCTCCAACGCGGGCACAGATACGCAGTATTTT
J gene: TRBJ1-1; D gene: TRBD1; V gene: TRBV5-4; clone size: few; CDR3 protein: CASSFRDRGPYTEAFF; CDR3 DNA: TGTGCCAGCAGCTTCCGGGACAGGGGGCCGTACACTGAAGCTTTCTTT
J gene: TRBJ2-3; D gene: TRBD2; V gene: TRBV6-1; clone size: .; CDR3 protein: CASRDTGLATDTQYF; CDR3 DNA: TGTGCCAGCAGGGATACGGGACTAGCAACAGATACGCAGTATTTT
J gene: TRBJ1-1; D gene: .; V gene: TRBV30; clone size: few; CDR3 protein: CAWGGEGLTLNTEAFF; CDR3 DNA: TGTGCCTGGGGGGGCGAGGGTCTGACATTGAACACTGAAGCTTTCTTT
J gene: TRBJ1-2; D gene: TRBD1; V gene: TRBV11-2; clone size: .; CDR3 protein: CASSPLKGAWRGYTF; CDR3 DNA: TGTGCCAGCAGCCCTTTGAAGGGGGCGTGGAGGGGCTACACCTTC
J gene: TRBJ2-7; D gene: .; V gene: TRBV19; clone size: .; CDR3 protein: CASSMPDGSQLMYF; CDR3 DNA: TGTGCCAGTAGTATGCCTGACGGGAGTCAGCTAATGTACTTC
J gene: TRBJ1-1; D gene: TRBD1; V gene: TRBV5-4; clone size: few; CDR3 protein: CASSPGGGRSRTEAFF; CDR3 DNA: TGTGCCAGCAGCCCAGGAGGGGGCAGGTCTAGGACTGAAGCTTTCTTT
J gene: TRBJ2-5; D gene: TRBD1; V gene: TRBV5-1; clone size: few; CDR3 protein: CASGETGGAGETQYF; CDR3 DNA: TGCGCCAGCGGTGAGACAGGGGGCGCGGGGGAGACCCAGTACTTC
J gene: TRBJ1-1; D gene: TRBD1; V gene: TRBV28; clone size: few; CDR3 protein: CASKPGQVNTEAFF; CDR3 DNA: TGTGCCAGCAAACCGGGACAGGTGAACACTGAAGCTTTCTTT
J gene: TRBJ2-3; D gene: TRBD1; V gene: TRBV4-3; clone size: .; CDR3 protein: CASSQASTGWADTQYF; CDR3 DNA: TGCGCCAGCAGCCAAGCGTCGACAGGGTGGGCAGATACGCAGTATTTT
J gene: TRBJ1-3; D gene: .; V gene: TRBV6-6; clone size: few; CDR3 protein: CATRKTETGNTIYF; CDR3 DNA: TGTGCCACCAGAAAGACAGAAACTGGAAACACCATATATTTT
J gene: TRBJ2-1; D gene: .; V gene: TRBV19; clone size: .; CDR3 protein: CATQAVPYNEQFF; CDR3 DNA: TGTGCCACACAAGCGGTACCCTACAATGAGCAGTTCTTC
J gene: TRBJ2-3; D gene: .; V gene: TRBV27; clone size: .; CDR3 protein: CASRLTGGDTQYF; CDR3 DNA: TGTGCCAGCAGACTAACCGGGGGTGATACGCAGTATTTT
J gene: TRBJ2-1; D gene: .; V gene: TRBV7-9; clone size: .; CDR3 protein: CASRIRGFNNEQFF; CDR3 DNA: TGTGCCAGCAGAATCCGCGGTTTCAACAATGAGCAGTTCTTC
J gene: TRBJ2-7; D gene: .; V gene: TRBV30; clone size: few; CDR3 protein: CAWSDRGSQYF; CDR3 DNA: TGTGCCTGGAGTGACCGGGGGTCGCAGTACTTC
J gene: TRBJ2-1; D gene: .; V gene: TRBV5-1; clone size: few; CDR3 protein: CASSLNRRSSDGEQFF; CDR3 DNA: TGCGCCAGCAGCTTGAACCGCCGATCTAGCGATGGTGAGCAGTTCTTC
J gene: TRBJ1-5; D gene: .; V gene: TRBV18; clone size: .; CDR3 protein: CASSPPSGYDQHF; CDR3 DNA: TGTGCCAGCTCACCACCATCAGGGTATGACCAGCATTTT
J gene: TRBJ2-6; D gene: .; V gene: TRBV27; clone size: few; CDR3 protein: CASSQQGLGANVLTF; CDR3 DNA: TGTGCCAGCAGTCAACAGGGTCTTGGGGCCAACGTCCTGACTTTC
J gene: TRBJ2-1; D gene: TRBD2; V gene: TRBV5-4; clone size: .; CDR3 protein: CASSYGLAGSYNEQFF; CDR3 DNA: TGTGCCAGCAGCTACGGACTAGCGGGGTCCTACAATGAGCAGTTCTTC
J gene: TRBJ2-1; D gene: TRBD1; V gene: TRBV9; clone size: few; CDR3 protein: CASMRGPFGNEQFF; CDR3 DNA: TGTGCCAGCATGAGGGGGCCCTTTGGGAATGAGCAGTTCTTC
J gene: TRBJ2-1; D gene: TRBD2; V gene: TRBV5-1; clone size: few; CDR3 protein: CASSLAVREDYNEQFF; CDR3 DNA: TGCGCCAGCAGCTTGGCGGTGCGGGAGGACTACAATGAGCAGTTCTTC
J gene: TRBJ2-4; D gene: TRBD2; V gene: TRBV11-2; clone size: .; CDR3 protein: CASSLTGRNDIQYF; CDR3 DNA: TGTGCCAGCAGCTTAACCGGGAGGAATGACATTCAGTACTTC
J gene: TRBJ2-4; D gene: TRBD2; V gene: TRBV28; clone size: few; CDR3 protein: CASSLGLAINIQYF; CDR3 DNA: TGTGCCAGCAGCCTGGGACTAGCAATAAACATTCAGTACTTC
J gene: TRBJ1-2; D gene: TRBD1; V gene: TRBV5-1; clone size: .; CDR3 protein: CASSGPDREDGGYTF; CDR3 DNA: TGCGCCAGCAGCGGACCTGACAGGGAAGATGGTGGCTACACCTTC
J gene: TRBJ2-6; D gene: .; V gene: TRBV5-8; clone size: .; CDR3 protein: CASSLGQLNSGANVLTF; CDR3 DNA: TGTGCCAGCAGCTTGGGACAGTTGAACTCTGGGGCCAACGTCCTGACTTTC
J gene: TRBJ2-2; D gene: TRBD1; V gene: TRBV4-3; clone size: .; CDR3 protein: CASSQVDRDTGELFF; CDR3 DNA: TGCGCCAGCAGCCAGGTCGACAGGGACACCGGGGAGCTGTTTTTT
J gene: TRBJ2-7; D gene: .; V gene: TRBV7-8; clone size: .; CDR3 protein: CASSHRRVDDHEQYF; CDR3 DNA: TGTGCCAGCAGCCACCGCCGGGTAGACGACCACGAGCAGTACTTC
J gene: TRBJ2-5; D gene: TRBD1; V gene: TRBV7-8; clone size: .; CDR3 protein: CASSEGQGAGETQYF; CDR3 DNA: TGTGCCAGCAGCGAGGGACAGGGGGCTGGAGAGACCCAGTACTTC
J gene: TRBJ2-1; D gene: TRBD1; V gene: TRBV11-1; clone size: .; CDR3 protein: CASSLGGQGSSYNEQFF; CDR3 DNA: TGTGCCAGCAGCTTAGGCGGACAGGGCAGCTCCTACAATGAGCAGTTCTTC
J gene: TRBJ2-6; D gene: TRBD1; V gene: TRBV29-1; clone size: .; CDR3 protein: CSVARQGARSGANVLTF; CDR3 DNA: TGCAGCGTCGCTCGACAGGGGGCCAGGTCTGGGGCCAACGTCCTGACTTTC
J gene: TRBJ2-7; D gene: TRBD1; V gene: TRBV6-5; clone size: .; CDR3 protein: CASSYMGQVAYEQYF; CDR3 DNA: TGTGCCAGCAGTTACATGGGACAGGTGGCCTACGAGCAGTACTTC
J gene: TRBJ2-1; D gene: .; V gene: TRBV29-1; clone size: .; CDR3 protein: CSVGRQVSYNEQFF; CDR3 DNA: TGCAGCGTTGGGCGTCAGGTTAGCTACAATGAGCAGTTCTTC
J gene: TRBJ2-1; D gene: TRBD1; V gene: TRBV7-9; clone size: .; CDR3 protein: CASSPTGAENNEQFF; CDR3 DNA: TGTGCCAGCAGCCCGACAGGGGCCGAAAACAATGAGCAGTTCTTC
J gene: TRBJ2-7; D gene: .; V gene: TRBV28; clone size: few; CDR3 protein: CASKGVISYEQYF; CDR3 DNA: TGTGCCAGCAAGGGGGTCATCTCCTACGAGCAGTACTTC
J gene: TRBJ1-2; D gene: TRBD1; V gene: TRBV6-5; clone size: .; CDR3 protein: CASRPTGRDSGYTF; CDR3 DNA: TGTGCCAGTCGACCGACAGGGAGAGACTCTGGCTACACCTTC
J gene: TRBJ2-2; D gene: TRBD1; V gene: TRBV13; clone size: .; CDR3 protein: CASSLGGQSRELFF; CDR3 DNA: TGTGCCAGCAGCTTAGGGGGACAGAGTCGGGAGCTGTTTTTT
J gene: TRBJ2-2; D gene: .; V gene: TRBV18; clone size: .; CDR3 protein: CASSSGQSNTGELFF; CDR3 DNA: TGTGCCAGCTCATCTGGACAGAGTAACACCGGGGAGCTGTTTTTT
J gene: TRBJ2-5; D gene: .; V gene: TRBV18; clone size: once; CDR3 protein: CASSPTSVGETQYF; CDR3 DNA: TGTGCCAGCTCACCAACTTCCGTCGGGGAGACCCAGTACTTC